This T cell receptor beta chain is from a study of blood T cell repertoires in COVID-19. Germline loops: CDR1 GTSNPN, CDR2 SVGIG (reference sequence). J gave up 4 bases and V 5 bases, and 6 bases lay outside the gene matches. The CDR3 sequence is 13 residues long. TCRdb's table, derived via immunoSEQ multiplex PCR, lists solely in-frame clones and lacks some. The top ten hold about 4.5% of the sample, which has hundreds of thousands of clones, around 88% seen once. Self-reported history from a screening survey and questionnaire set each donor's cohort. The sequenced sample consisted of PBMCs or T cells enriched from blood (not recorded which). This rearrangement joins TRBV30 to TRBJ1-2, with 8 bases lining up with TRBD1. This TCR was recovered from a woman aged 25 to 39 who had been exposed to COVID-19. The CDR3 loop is CAWEQGEVYGYTF. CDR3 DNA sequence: TGTGCCTGGGAACAGGGGGAGGTCTATGGCTACACCTTC. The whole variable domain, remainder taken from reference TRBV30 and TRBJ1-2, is SQTIHQWPATLVQPVGSPLSLECTVEGTSNPNLYWYRQAAGRGLQLLFYSVGIGQISSEVPQNLSASRPQDRQFILSSKKLLLSDSGFYLCAWEQGEVYGYTFGSGTRLTVV.